The TCR beta chain under discussion was sequenced for a study of CD8 T cells in ankylosing spondylitis (dated by TCRdb to about 2017). Background for the entire study: T cell receptor beta repertoires were profiled in healthy donors and ankylosing spondylitis patients so that disease-linked TCR variants could be found. In total, the full study cohort was made up of roughly 100 healthy donors and about two dozen ankylosing spondylitis patients. Peripheral blood was sampled, and synovial fluid was additionally collected from ankylosing spondylitis patients.

V lost 4 bases and J lost 5 bases, and the count of bases not matched to a germline gene is 7. Looking up the germline V gene yields CDR1 LGHNA and CDR2 YSLEER. From cysteine to phenylalanine, the CDR3 is 15 amino acids long. Just the 45-base CDR3 DNA is kept, in frame starting at base 1. These reads were obtained on an Illumina HiSeq 2500. TCR beta libraries were prepared by quantitative 5'-RACE with molecular barcodes. The study's own analysis went as follows. Disease-linked TCR variants were identified with a new computational method built on a probabilistic model of VDJ rearrangement. TCRdb redid the processing of the public reads, applying fastp at Q25 and MiXCR, and retained in-frame beta chains. Each CDR3 protein appears once, grouped with its most common genes and DNA. The V and J calls here are based on TCRdb, not the publication. This sample comprises around 490,000 distinct CDR3 sequences, 5.3% of them detected only once. The ten largest clones capture around 3.5% of the sample.

General findings and caveats noted by the study authors: Blood from ankylosing spondylitis patients appeared to be characterized by a TCR beta motif made up of fewer than ten highly homologous amino acid variants. Some TCR beta motif variants had previously been reported in synovial fluid and blood of reactive arthritis patients, which suggested common disease-initiation mechanisms. In peripheral blood, the disease-linked clones were found at relatively low frequencies and had a CD8+ phenotype. The disease-linked clones were reported as significantly enriched in matched synovial fluid samples from ankylosing spondylitis patients.

At least ten counts were recorded for this clonotype. Its specific antigen is unknown. No base qualities exist here, and no much larger clone lies one base off it. The sample consisted of blood, either unsorted or a sorted T cell fraction (not recorded which). The TCR comes from a male donor with ankylosing spondylitis. This receptor chain uses TRBV4-3 and TRBJ2-2, and 7 junctional nucleotides match TRBD1. The CDR3 protein: CASSPRGRGTGELFF. The sequenced DNA is TGCGCCAGCAGCCCCAGAGGCAGGGGGACCGGGGAGCTGTTTTTT.